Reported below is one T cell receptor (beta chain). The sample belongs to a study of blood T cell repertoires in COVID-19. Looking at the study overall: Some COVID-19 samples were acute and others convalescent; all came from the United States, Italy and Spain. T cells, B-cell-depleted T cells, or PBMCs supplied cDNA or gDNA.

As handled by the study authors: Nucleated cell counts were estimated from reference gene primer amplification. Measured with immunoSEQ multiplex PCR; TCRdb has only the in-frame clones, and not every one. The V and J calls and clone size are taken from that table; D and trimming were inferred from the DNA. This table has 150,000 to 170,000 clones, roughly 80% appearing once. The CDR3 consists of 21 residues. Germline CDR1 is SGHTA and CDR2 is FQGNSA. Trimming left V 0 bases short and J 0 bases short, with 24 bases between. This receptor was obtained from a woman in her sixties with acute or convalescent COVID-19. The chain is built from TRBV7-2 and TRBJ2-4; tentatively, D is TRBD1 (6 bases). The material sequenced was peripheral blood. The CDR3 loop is CASSLAYRQVCSLLAKNIQYF. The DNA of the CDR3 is TGTGCCAGCAGCTTAGCTTATCGACAGGTTTGTTCTCTGCTAGCCAAAAACATTCAGTACTTC.